These 30 T cell receptor beta chains share one sample of origin, sequenced in a study of blood T cell repertoires in COVID-19. Profiling relied on immunoSEQ multiplex PCR, and the TCRdb table lists in-frame clones only, not all of them. Of fewer than 55,000 clones in the sample, roughly four fifths were seen once. Source material: peripheral blood. Every receptor here comes from a woman aged 55-75 years with acute or convalescent COVID-19.

Only one count was recorded for this clone. J is TRBJ1-3 and V is TRBV28; D might be TRBD1 (5 bases). Germline CDR1 is MDHEN and CDR2 is SYDVKM. V lost 6 bases and J lost 4, with 22 bases in between. CDR3 length: 17 residues. This CDR3 reads CASRETQGARSGNTIYF. The CDR3 coding sequence is TGTGCCAGCAGGGAAACTCAAGGGGCCCGGAGCGGAAACACCATATATTTT.

V and J are TRBV6-5 and TRBJ1-2; TRBD1 aligns across 10 bases. The CDR3 spans 16 residues. V was pared by 2 bases and J by 8 bases, with 11 bases of the junction left unmatched. The germline gives CDR1 MNHEY, CDR2 SVGAGI. DNA for the CDR3: TGTGCCAGCAGTTACCTAACGACAGGGGGCGTAGAAGGCTACACCTTC. Its translation is CASSYLTTGGVEGYTF.

J is TRBJ1-2 and V is TRBV19; D perhaps matches TRBD1 (5 bases). CDR1 and CDR2 (germline): LNHDA, SQIVND (reference sequence). The V end lost 6 bases, the J end lost 4 bases, and 15 bases lay between the germline ends. The CDR3 is 14 amino acids. The CDR3, as DNA: TGTGCCAGTAGCCTCGGACACATCGGCTATGGCTACACCTTC. It specifies CASSLGHIGYGYTF.

The chain carries TRBV7-2 and TRBJ1-3; possible D gene TRBD1, 5 bases. Between the trimmed V and J ends, which lost 4 bases and 0 bases, there was a span of 13 bases. Germline V gene sequence: CDR1 SGHTA, CDR2 FQGNSA. This CDR3 contains 16 residues. The chain's CDR3 is CASSSPGLHSGNTIYF. The DNA for the CDR3 is TGTGCCAGCAGCTCTCCGGGACTCCACTCTGGAAACACCATATATTTT.

This sequence joins TRBV9 and TRBJ1-1; D is ambiguous. V was clipped by 4 bases and J by 4 bases, with 11 bases between them. The V gene's germline CDR1 is SGDLS and CDR2 YYNGEE. CDR3 length: 13 amino acids. CDR3 sequence reads: CASSNWAGTEAFF. As DNA, the CDR3 is TGTGCCAGCAGCAATTGGGCGGGCACTGAAGCTTTCTTT.

The rearrangement links TRBV28 to TRBJ1-3; 8 nucleotides line up with TRBD1. This CDR3 region has 15 residues. Germline V gene lookup returns CDR1 MDHEN and CDR2 SYDVKM. Germline trimming cut 7 bases from V and 4 bases from J; bases unmatched to any gene: 9. CDR3 in amino acids: CASTGGDVSGNTIYF. CDR3 DNA sequence: TGTGCCAGCACAGGGGGCGACGTATCGGGAAACACCATATATTTT.

V gene TRBV12-3 or TRBV12-4 combines with J gene TRBJ1-2, with unresolved D. V lost 4 bases and J 5 bases, leaving 5 bases between the germline ends. The CDR3 consists of 11 residues. The DNA of the CDR3 is TGTGCCAGCAGTTCTGCGTATGGCTACACCTTC. This encodes CASSSAYGYTF.

The J gene is TRBJ1-2, the V gene TRBV12-3 or TRBV12-4, with D possibly being TRBD1 (5 bases). Trimming removed 0 bases from V and 7 bases from J, with 9 bases in between. The CDR3 runs to 13 residues. The DNA of the CDR3 is TGTGCCAGCAGTTTAGCCAGGGTATCTGGCTACACCTTC. As protein: CASSLARVSGYTF.

The chain links TRBV30 to TRBJ1-4; D perhaps matches TRBD1 (6 bases). V gave up 1 base and J gave up 7 bases, with 22 bases separating them. In germline, CDR1 is GTSNPN, CDR2 SVGIG (reference sequence). The CDR3 is 17 residues long. The CDR3 nucleotides are TGTGCCTGGAGTGACCCAGGGAGGGGGATATTTGGTGAAAAACTGTTTTTT. Protein sequence: CAWSDPGRGIFGEKLFF.

The chain combines TRBV24-1 with TRBJ2-2, with TRBD1 matching 8 bases. The V gene end was trimmed by 9 bases and the J gene end by 6 bases; junction bases not matched to a gene: 14. This CDR3 has 16 residues. Germline V gives CDR1 KGHDR, CDR2 SFDVKD. The CDR3 DNA is TGTGCCACCCAAAAAAGACCAGGGGGCGAGTCCGGGGAGCTGTTTTTT. Its translation is CATQKRPGGESGELFF.

This clone was seen just once. The chain carries TRBV24-1 and TRBJ2-1; 11 nucleotides agree with TRBD2. Trimming removed 4 bases from V and 6 bases from J; junction bases left unmatched: 7. Germline V lookup: CDR1 KGHDR, CDR2 SFDVKD. This CDR3 has 16 residues. The CDR3 region is CATSEEGTSGSNEQFF. The CDR3 nucleotides read TGTGCCACCAGTGAGGAGGGGACTAGCGGTTCCAATGAGCAGTTCTTC.

This sequence joins TRBV15 and TRBJ1-5; no firm D call. CDR1 LNHNV and CDR2 YYDKDF come from the germline V gene (reference sequence). Between the trimmed V and J ends, which lost 4 bases and 4 bases, there was a span of 8 bases. This CDR3 region has 13 residues. This chain's CDR3 is CATSINSNQPQHF. The CDR3 DNA sequence: TGTGCCACCAGCATTAATAGTAATCAGCCCCAGCATTTT.

The chain joins TRBV19 to TRBJ2-6, with D perhaps matching TRBD2 (7 bases). The CDR3 has 17 amino acids. Germline values: CDR1 LNHDA, CDR2 SQIVND (reference sequence). With 3 bases removed from V and 4 bases from J, the gap between germline ends came to 16 bases. The CDR3 reads CASSISPGGGGANVLTF. In DNA form, the CDR3 reads TGTGCCAGTAGTATCTCGCCGGGGGGCGGCGGGGCCAACGTCCTGACTTTC.

This chain links TRBV2 with TRBJ2-4, with TRBD2 matching over 7 bases. Germline CDR1 is SNHLY and CDR2 is FYNNEI. The junction had 2 bases not matched to a gene; V was cut back by 7 bases and J by 5 bases. CDR3 length equals 12 residues. DNA for the CDR3: TGTGCCAGCACAGCGGGACAAAACATTCAGTACTTC. This sequence encodes CASTAGQNIQYF.

This chain joins TRBV9 and TRBJ2-1; 9 nucleotides line up with TRBD1. Germline V gene lookup returns CDR1 SGDLS and CDR2 YYNGEE. This CDR3 is 15 amino acids long. V lost 3 bases and J lost 2; bases outside the gene matches: 3. The CDR3 nucleotides are TGTGCCAGCAGCGGGACAGGGGACACCTACAATGAGCAGTTCTTC. The encoded protein is CASSGTGDTYNEQFF.

The rearrangement links TRBV6-5 to TRBJ2-5; 7 bases align to TRBD1. The CDR3 sequence is 15 residues long. The germline V gene encodes CDR1 MNHEY and CDR2 SVGAGI. V was pared by 8 bases and J by 4 bases, with 13 bases of the junction left unmatched. This CDR3 is CASDRVYRGGETQYF. In DNA, the CDR3 is TGTGCCAGCGATAGGGTCTACAGGGGCGGAGAGACCCAGTACTTC.

V is TRBV6-2 or TRBV6-3 and J is TRBJ2-7; 7 bases map to TRBD1. The V gene end was trimmed by 4 bases and the J gene end by 3 bases; junction bases not matched to a gene: 3. Germline CDR1 is MNHEY and CDR2 is SVGEGT. The CDR3 has 13 residues. CDR3 bases: TGTGCCAGCAGTTTAGCAGGGGGCTACGAGCAGTACTTC. It yields the protein CASSLAGGYEQYF.

CDR3 region: CASSTGRLETQYF. DNA for the CDR3: TGCGCCAGCAGTACCGGGAGATTAGAGACCCAGTACTTC. The rearrangement links TRBV10-2 to TRBJ2-5; tentative D call: TRBD2 (6 bases). In germline, CDR1 is WSHSY, CDR2 SAAADI. V was clipped by 5 bases and J by 4 bases, with 11 bases between them. The CDR3 length is 13 residues.

The chain couples TRBV3-1 (or the pseudogene TRBV3-2) to TRBJ1-5; the D gene is possibly TRBD1 (6 bases). The V end was cut by 9 bases, the J end by 0 bases, with 21 bases between. This CDR3 is 17 amino acids long. Germline V gives CDR1 LGHDT, CDR2 YNNKEL (reference sequence). The CDR3 nucleotides read TGTGCCAGGCGGGGGACGCCGGGGGCACATAGCAATCAGCCCCAGCATTTT. Encoded protein: CARRGTPGAHSNQPQHF.

The V and J genes are TRBV9 and TRBJ1-6; TRBD1 agrees at 11 bases. CDR1 and CDR2 from the germline V gene are SGDLS and YYNGEE. The CDR3 spans 15 residues. Germline trimming cut 1 base from V and 8 bases from J; bases unmatched to any gene: 2. This chain's CDR3 is CASSVQGQGDSPLHF. The CDR3 DNA sequence: TGTGCCAGCAGCGTACAGGGACAGGGGGATTCACCCCTCCACTTT.

This chain connects TRBV6-2 or TRBV6-3 to TRBJ1-2; D ambiguous. This CDR3 contains 12 residues. V lost 6 bases and J 4 bases, leaving 9 bases between the germline ends. In germline, CDR1 is MNHEY, CDR2 SVGEGT. The CDR3 coding sequence is TGTGCCAGCAGCCAACGAGTCTATGGCTACACCTTC. Translated, it gives CASSQRVYGYTF.

This clone appeared once. The gene calls are TRBV13 and TRBJ1-4, with D unresolved. Germline V lookup: CDR1 PRHDT, CDR2 FYEKMQ (reference sequence). The CDR3 contains 14 residues. V shed 4 bases and J shed 6 bases, with 12 bases lying between them. CDR3 in amino acids: CASSSQVLDEKLFF. The CDR3 nucleotides are TGTGCCAGCAGCTCCCAGGTGTTGGATGAAAAACTGTTTTTT.

This chain connects TRBV7-9 to TRBJ1-4, with D uncertain. Trimming left V 3 bases short and J 5 bases short, with 10 bases between. Germline V gene sequence: CDR1 SEHNR, CDR2 FQNEAQ (reference sequence). The CDR3 extends over 14 amino acids. CDR3 sequence (DNA): TGTGCCAGCAGCTTTACCTCCGAGAATGAAAAACTGTTTTTT. Its translation: CASSFTSENEKLFF.

The table lists this clone with a few counts. V is TRBV5-1 and J is TRBJ2-1, with TRBD2 identical over 9 bases. CDR1 is SGHRS and CDR2 is YFSETQ in the germline V gene. The CDR3 extends over 16 amino acids. The ends lost 2 bases at V and 6 bases at J; junction bases unmatched: 9. The CDR3 reads CASSFRLAEASNEQFF. The CDR3 DNA is TGCGCCAGCAGCTTCAGACTAGCGGAGGCGAGCAATGAGCAGTTCTTC.

V is TRBV28 and J is TRBJ1-2; 7 bases match TRBD1. The length of the CDR3 is 13 residues. The junction had 9 bases not matched to a gene; V was cut back by 6 bases and J by 8 bases. CDR1 and CDR2 (germline): MDHEN, SYDVKM. Written as DNA, the CDR3 is TGTGCCAGCAGGAAACAGGGGAGAGAGGGCTACACCTTC. Its protein product is CASRKQGREGYTF.

The V and J genes are TRBV25-1 and TRBJ1-1; tentative D call: TRBD1 (6 bases). Germline lookup yields CDR1 MGHDK and CDR2 SYGVNS. Trimming shortened V by 2 bases and J by 5 bases, and 12 bases separated the two germline ends. This CDR3 comprises 14 residues. The CDR3 DNA reads TGTGCCAGCAGTGAACCAAACAGGGAAACTGAAGCTTTCTTT. It is translated as CASSEPNRETEAFF.

This clone is medium-sized. The chain recombines TRBV6-1 with TRBJ1-4, with D perhaps matching TRBD1 (5 bases). The CDR3 loop spans 16 amino acids. V shed 2 bases and J shed 4 bases, with 14 bases lying between them. The germline V gene has CDR1 MNHNS and CDR2 SASEGT. CDR3 bases: TGTGCCAGCAGTGAACCCGAGTTCGGGGGTAATGAAAAACTGTTTTTT. Protein sequence: CASSEPEFGGNEKLFF.

This clone was counted once. The chain recombines TRBV2 with TRBJ2-1; tentatively, D is TRBD2 (5 bases). This CDR3 is 15 amino acids long. Germline V gives CDR1 SNHLY, CDR2 FYNNEI. V lost 4 bases, J lost 0 bases, and 10 bases lay in between. CDR3 amino acids: CASSASGSSYNEQFF. The CDR3 DNA reads TGTGCCAGCAGTGCCAGCGGTAGCTCCTACAATGAGCAGTTCTTC.

This clone has only a few counts. The sample holds other DNA sequences that translate to the same CDR3. The rearrangement uses TRBV10-2 and TRBJ1-2; 10 bases line up with TRBD1. Unmatched junction bases numbered 5, after V lost 8 bases and J lost 5 bases. From germline, CDR1 is WSHSY and CDR2 SAAADI. This CDR3 comprises 13 residues. This chain's CDR3 is CASSGTGDYGYTF. CDR3 in DNA: TGCGCCAGCTCCGGGACAGGGGATTATGGCTACACCTTC.

V and J are TRBV4-2 and TRBJ1-5; D ambiguous. Between the trimmed V and J ends, which lost 1 base and 11 bases, there was a span of 12 bases. Germline V gene lookup returns CDR1 LGHNA and CDR2 YNFKEQ. The CDR3 extends over 13 amino acids. The CDR3 DNA sequence: TGTGCCAGCAGCCAAGGCGGTGATCGGGCCCAGCATTTT. It specifies CASSQGGDRAQHF.